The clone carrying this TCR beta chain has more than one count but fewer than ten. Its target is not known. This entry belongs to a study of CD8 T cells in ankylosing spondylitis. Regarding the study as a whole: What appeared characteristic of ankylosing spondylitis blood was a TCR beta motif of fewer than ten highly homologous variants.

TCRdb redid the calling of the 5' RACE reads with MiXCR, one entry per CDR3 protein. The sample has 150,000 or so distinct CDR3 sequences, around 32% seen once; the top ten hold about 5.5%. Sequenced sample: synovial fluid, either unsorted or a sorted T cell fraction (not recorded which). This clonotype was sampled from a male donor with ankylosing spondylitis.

CDR3 DNA: TGTGCCAGCAGTTTTGCTGGGGGCCGAATGAACACTGAAGCTTTCTTT. It is translated as CASSFAGGRMNTEAFF. The V call is TRBV27, the J call TRBJ1-1, with D possibly TRBD1 on 6 matching bases. Trimming took 3 bases from V and 0 from J, leaving 14 bases between them. This CDR3 has 16 amino acids. CDR1 and CDR2 from the germline V gene are MNHEY and SMNVEV (reference sequence).